One TCR beta chain is described in this entry. Profiling relied on immunoSEQ multiplex PCR, and the TCRdb table lists in-frame clones only, not all of them. The repertoire includes approximately 63,000 clones, 85% to 90% of them detected once, and approximately 17% sits in the top ten. This entry belongs to a study of blood T cell repertoires in COVID-19. Germline V gives CDR1 MNHEY, CDR2 SVGEGT. The CDR3 sequence is 15 residues long. V shed 6 bases and J shed 3 bases, with 18 bases lying between them. The rearrangement links TRBV6-2 or TRBV6-3 to TRBJ2-7; D is perhaps TRBD2 (6 bases). The TCR was taken from a woman of 80 years or more with active COVID-19. The specimen was peripheral blood. The CDR3 DNA follows: TGTGCCAGCAGCCGCCCTGGACTACTTCGCTACGAGCAGTACTTC. Protein product: CASSRPGLLRYEQYF.